Below are 11 T cell receptor beta chains sequenced from a single sample in a study of PD-1 blockade in classical Hodgkin lymphoma (dated by TCRdb to about 2020). The library relied on the immunoSEQ multiplex PCR assay. TCRdb limited this immuneACCESS table to in-frame rearrangements with V and J called. A share of clones is missing; checked studies link under half to unresolved V genes, and the rest is unexplained. This sample lists 20,000 to 30,000 clones; roughly nine tenths were detected once. Approximately 0.53% of the sample goes to the ten largest clones. This specimen's time point label, per the study, means: newly diagnosed, previously untreated cHL patient sample. Magnetic negative selection with a Miltenyi CD4+ T cell isolation kit was used to purify CD4+ T cells from thawed PBMCs. Source material: CD4+ T cells from blood. These receptors all come from a human donor with classical Hodgkin lymphoma.

The chain uses TRBV9 and TRBJ1-4, with D possibly matching TRBD1 (6 bases). Germline V gives CDR1 SGDLS, CDR2 YYNGEE. The germline V and J ends were trimmed by 4 bases and 7 bases, with 20 bases remaining between them. CDR3 size: 16 residues. CDR3 DNA sequence: TGTGCCAGCAGCCCCAAACCTTCGACAGGTACTGAAAAACTGTTTTTT. Protein product: CASSPKPSTGTEKLFF.

V and J are TRBV19 and TRBJ1-2; D gene uncertain. This CDR3 contains 12 residues. Per germline, CDR1 LNHDA and CDR2 SQIVND (reference sequence). Trimming cost V 5 bases and J 5 bases, with 9 bases left between them. DNA of the CDR3: TGTGCCAGTAGTGCCAGATTATATGGCTACACCTTC. Translation: CASSARLYGYTF.

The chain uses TRBV10-3 and TRBJ1-1; D perhaps matches TRBD1 (5 bases). Germline CDR1 and CDR2: ENHRY and SYGVKD. The length of the CDR3 is 13 residues. Trimming took off 2 bases at V and 3 bases at J, with 7 bases between the two ends. CDR3 loop: CAISEIRDTEAFF. As DNA, the CDR3 is TGTGCCATCAGTGAGATCAGGGACACTGAAGCTTTCTTT.

This clone is a singleton in its sample. This chain joins TRBV7-2 and TRBJ1-1; a weak D match, TRBD1 (6 bases). Germline V lookup: CDR1 SGHTA, CDR2 FQGNSA. The V gene lost 1 base and the J gene lost 1 base, with 7 bases spanning the gap. The CDR3 has 14 amino acids. The CDR3 region has the DNA TGTGCCAGCAGCTTAGAAGGGGGGAACACTGAAGCTTTCTTT. Protein sequence: CASSLEGGNTEAFF.

The chain has TRBV5-1 and TRBJ2-2, with D maybe TRBD2 (6 bases). The CDR3 extends over 14 amino acids. The germline V and J ends were trimmed by 0 bases and 6 bases, with 9 bases remaining between them. Germline V gene data show CDR1 as SGHRS and CDR2 as YFSETQ. The CDR3 protein is CASSLEWRAGELFF. The CDR3 nucleotides read TGCGCCAGCAGCTTGGAATGGAGGGCCGGGGAGCTGTTTTTT.

This chain uses TRBV5-4 with TRBJ1-5; D uncertain. CDR1 SGHNT and CDR2 YYREEE come from the germline V gene (reference sequence). Deletions cut 4 bases from V and 5 bases from J, with 13 bases between. The CDR3 extends over 14 amino acids. DNA for the CDR3: TGTGCCAGCAGCATGTCCCCAGGCTATCAGCCCCAGCATTTT. It encodes CASSMSPGYQPQHF.

The rearrangement joins TRBV2 to TRBJ2-5; 9 bases map to TRBD1. J was trimmed by 1 base and V by 7 bases; bases with no gene match: 28. The CDR3 length is 22 residues. The germline CDR1 and CDR2 sequences are SNHLY and FYNNEI. CDR3 region: CASTSIFPGQGSTSVRQETQYF. As DNA, the CDR3 is TGTGCCAGCACCTCGATCTTCCCGGGACAGGGTTCCACTAGCGTGCGCCAAGAGACCCAGTACTTC.

The V gene is TRBV5-1, the J gene TRBJ1-6; D not certain. This CDR3 contains 14 residues. Germline V gives CDR1 SGHRS, CDR2 YFSETQ. Trimming removed 4 bases from V and 13 bases from J, with 18 bases in between. As DNA, the CDR3 is TGCGCCAGCAGCCCTGCCCAAACGAGAGTTCCCCTCCACTTT. Translated, it gives CASSPAQTRVPLHF.

The chain couples TRBV27 to TRBJ1-1, with no clear D. The CDR3 covers 13 residues. The germline CDR1 and CDR2 sequences are MNHEY and SMNVEV (reference sequence). Trimming cost V 5 bases and J 6 bases, with 13 bases left between them. CDR3 protein: CASSETWAAEAFF. The CDR3 coding sequence is TGTGCCAGCAGTGAAACCTGGGCAGCTGAAGCTTTCTTT.

The chain links TRBV7-3 to TRBJ2-1; a weak D match, TRBD2 (6 bases). There are 15 residues in the CDR3. V lost 1 base and J 5 bases, leaving 12 bases between the germline ends. Germline-derived CDR1 and CDR2 are SGHTA and FQGTGA. The CDR3 nucleotides read TGTGCCAGCAGCTTAAGGGCGGGATCCCACAATGAGCAGTTCTTC. This translates into CASSLRAGSHNEQFF.

The J gene is TRBJ1-5, the V gene TRBV19; D gene ambiguous. Trimming pared 4 bases from V and 1 base from J, leaving 8 bases between. CDR1 is LNHDA and CDR2 is SQIVND in the germline V gene (reference sequence). The CDR3 spans 14 residues. CDR3 region: CASSTAGSNQPQHF. CDR3 DNA sequence: TGTGCCAGTAGTACCGCGGGCAGCAATCAGCCCCAGCATTTT.